This TCR beta chain was captured in a study of Ad26.COV2.S vaccination and SARS-CoV-2 variants. Documented treatment: some 20 received Ad26.COV2.S at low or high dose, single or two shots; roughly five received placebo; per-sample allocation not given. Collection of samples fell on day 63 after the first vaccine or placebo injection. In Boston, an adult donor aged 18-55 years took part. General study points: Researchers reported similar non-spike TCR breadth in vaccine and placebo recipients.

The data were produced by immunoSEQ multiplex PCR, yet TCRdb's version contains in-frame clones alone and is incomplete. The data hold 300,000 to 500,000 clones, with about nine tenths observed a single time. As regards this clone: Its antigen is unknown.

This CDR3 has 15 amino acids. V trimming: 1 base; J trimming: 1 base; junction bases outside the gene matches: 1. CDR1 is KGHSH, CDR2 LQKENI, per germline. The source of this sequence is a person between 18 and 65 years old who received the Ad26.COV2.S COVID-19 vaccine or a placebo. The gene calls are TRBV18 and TRBJ2-5; TRBD2 agrees at 9 bases. This material consisted of peripheral blood, taken in a trial of Ad26.COV2.S vaccine versus placebo. Here the CDR3 DNA reads TGTGCCAGCTCACCACTGCGGGGGGGCCAAGAGACCCAGTACTTC. Protein sequence: CASSPLRGGQETQYF.